The sequence of this TCR beta chain was determined in a study of T cells in women clearing cervical HPV infection. On the study more broadly: Women with histologically confirmed HPV16-related CIN3 or worse, 2 with invasive cancer, served as cases. Blood came at first lesion visit for cases, post-clearance for controls.

Turning to this clone: Its antigen is currently unknown. The CDR3 end is not reached by the read, which stops 3 residues before it; the germline J gene fills it in.

Trimming pared 6 bases from V and 5 bases from J, leaving 25 bases between. Germline loops: CDR1 SNHLY, CDR2 FYNNEI. The CDR3 is 17 residues long. Findings and limits, study-wide: TRBV6-7 relative abundance averaged approximately 0.1% in cases and about 0.17% in controls.

TCR beta CDR3 amplified by multiplex PCR from roughly 1,100 ng genomic DNA. Clones were read by immunoSEQ multiplex PCR, and TCRdb kept only the in-frame ones, dropping some. This sample's table has 20,000 to 25,000 clones. The receptor comes from a woman between 18 and 70 years old with a cervical HPV16 infection that either progressed to CIN3+ or cleared (not recorded which). The rearrangement links TRBV2 to TRBJ2-5; a weak D match, TRBD2 (7 bases). The specimen was blood buffy coat. CDR3: CASSQTGSGGGGETQYF. CDR3 bases read: TGTGCCAGCAGCCAGACAGGTTCTGGCGGGGGTGGCGAGACC.